This T cell receptor (beta chain) was profiled in a study of T cells after yellow fever vaccination. Regarding the study as a whole: Subsequent to the booster, the majority of primary-vaccination clones reappeared (around 96% CD4, roughly 90% CD8). Compared with primary, the secondary response was weaker and peaked at day 5, not 15.

This clonotype appeared many times. Its cognate antigen is unknown. 5'RACE template switching generated TCR cDNA, adding a universal primer site and UMIs. MiXCR, run by TCRdb on the 5' RACE reads, gives a single entry per CDR3 protein. The sample carries tens of thousands of distinct CDR3 sequences, around 7% recorded once. The source material was CD8+ T cells sorted from PBMCs, sampled on the day of the yellow fever booster vaccination. This TCR derives from a man under 40 who received the YFV17D yellow fever vaccine.

CDR3 in amino acids: CSVEAPGTGNTGELFF. The CDR3 coding sequence is TGCAGCGTTGAAGCCCCCGGGACAGGGAACACCGGGGAGCTGTTTTTT. The gene calls are TRBV29-1 and TRBJ2-2, with 8 nucleotides matching TRBD1. Unmatched junction bases numbered 5, after V lost 1 base and J lost 1 base. Germline V gives CDR1 SQVTM, CDR2 ANQGSEA. This CDR3 is 16 amino acids long.